This T cell receptor (beta chain) was profiled in a study of siplizumab effects on memory and regulatory T cells. Study-wide points: A minor fraction of alloreactive clones, and no more, mapped to unstimulated subsets. Memory cells seemed less diverse than naive T cells, which also seemed major contributors to the alloresponse.

Comments on this clone: Its antigen remains unidentified. Other DNA sequences in the sample encode the same CDR3.

Sequencing was performed with immunoSEQ multiplex PCR; in TCRdb, only in-frame clones are kept and a portion is missing. The sample includes roughly 100,000 clones, about 93% of them seen just once. The sequenced sample was Tregs sorted from blood. The receptor was derived from a human donor in good health.

CDR3 sequence reads: CASSLAPRTGPHSPLHF. CDR3 nucleotides: TGCGCCAGCAGCTTGGCCCCCCGGACAGGCCCTCATTCACCCCTCCACTTT. The chain has TRBV5-1 and TRBJ1-6, with TRBD1 matching over 7 bases. The CDR3 has 17 amino acids. Trimming removed 0 bases from V and 8 bases from J; junction bases left unmatched: 11. The germline CDR1 and CDR2 sequences are SGHRS and YFSETQ.